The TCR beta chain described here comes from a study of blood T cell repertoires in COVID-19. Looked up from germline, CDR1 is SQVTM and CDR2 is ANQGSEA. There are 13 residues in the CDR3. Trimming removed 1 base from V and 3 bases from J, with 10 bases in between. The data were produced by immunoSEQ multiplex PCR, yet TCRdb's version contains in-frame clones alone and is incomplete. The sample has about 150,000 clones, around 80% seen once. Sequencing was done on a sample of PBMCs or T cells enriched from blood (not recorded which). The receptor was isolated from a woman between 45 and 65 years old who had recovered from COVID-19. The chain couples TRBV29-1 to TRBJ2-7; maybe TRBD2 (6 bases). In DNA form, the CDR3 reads TGCAGCGTTGAAGGACCGCGGGACTACGAGCAGTACTTC. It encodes CSVEGPRDYEQYF.